This T cell receptor beta chain appears in the sequencing data of a study of CD8 T cells in ankylosing spondylitis. Study-level points and caveats: Seemingly distinctive of ankylosing spondylitis blood was a TCR beta motif formed by eight highly homologous variants.

MiXCR was run by TCRdb on the 5' RACE reads, yielding one entry per CDR3 protein. This table has about 160,000 distinct CDR3 sequences, 15% to 20% appearing once. This clonotype was seen a few times. The target antigen is unknown. The CDR3 covers 12 residues. CDR1 is SGHNT and CDR2 is YYREEE in the germline V gene (reference sequence). The ends were cut back, 0 bases at V and 7 bases at J, with 8 bases in the middle. Sequencing input: blood, either unsorted or a sorted T cell fraction (not recorded which). This TCR derives from a male donor with ankylosing spondylitis or in good health (not recorded which). This rearrangement joins TRBV5-4 to TRBJ2-7, with D maybe TRBD1 (5 bases). The CDR3 loop is CASSLDRREQYF. The CDR3 DNA is TGTGCCAGCAGCTTGGACAGGAGAGAGCAGTACTTC. Based on the CDR3 plus reference TRBV5-4 and TRBJ2-7, the full variable domain is ETGVTQSPTHLIKTRGQQVTLRCSSQSGHNTVSWYQQALGQGPQFIFQYYREEENGRGNFPPRFSGLQFPNYSSELNVNALELDDSALYLCASSLDRREQYFGPGTRLTVT.